This T cell receptor beta chain was obtained from a study of CD8 T cells in ankylosing spondylitis (dated by TCRdb to about 2017). In terms of the full investigation: The study set out to find disease-linked TCR variants by profiling T cell receptor beta repertoires in ankylosing spondylitis patients and healthy donors. The whole study cohort included 108 healthy donors and around 25 ankylosing spondylitis patients. Samples of peripheral blood were taken, and for ankylosing spondylitis patients, synovial fluid was collected as well.

The cysteine opens and the phenylalanine closes a CDR3 of 16 amino acids. Kept here is only the CDR3 DNA, which spans 48 bases and is read in frame from base 1. V lost 0 bases and J lost 6 bases; the stretch between them is 16 bases long. From the germline V gene, CDR1 is LGHNA and CDR2 is YSLEER. As regards this clonotype: It has no known antigen specificity. Base qualities are missing; no much larger clone stands one base away.

General study outcomes and caveats: Some TCR beta motif variants had previously been reported in synovial fluid and blood of reactive arthritis patients, which suggested common disease-initiation mechanisms. Blood from ankylosing spondylitis patients appeared to be characterized by a TCR beta motif composed of about eight highly homologous amino acid variants. The disease-linked clones had a CD8+ phenotype and were found at relatively low frequencies in peripheral blood. The disease-linked clones were reported to be significantly enriched in matched synovial fluid samples from ankylosing spondylitis patients.

Reads for this sample came from an Illumina HiSeq 2500. Quantitative 5'-RACE with molecular barcodes was used to prepare TCR beta libraries. From the authors' description of their analysis: To identify disease-linked TCR variants, a new computational method was used, one built on a probabilistic model of VDJ rearrangement. Clones were called with MiXCR by TCRdb after fastp trimmed the public reads at Q25, and only in-frame beta chains were retained. Rows with a matching CDR3 protein are joined into one entry that keeps the most common DNA and genes. In this record, the V and J calls reflect TCRdb's handling and not the investigators' own analysis. Present in this sample are about 200,000 distinct CDR3 sequences, approximately 24% of which were seen just once. The ten biggest clones cover about 7% of the sample.

Recombination linked TRBV4-3 to TRBJ2-3; a tentative D match to TRBD2 spans 7 bases. Material: blood, either unsorted or a sorted T cell fraction (not recorded which). The sequence was collected from a male donor with ankylosing spondylitis or in good health (not recorded which). The nucleotides are TGCGCCAGCAGCCAAGATCGGGGGCTAGCGGCCGATACGCAGTATTTT. This is translated as CASSQDRGLAADTQYF.